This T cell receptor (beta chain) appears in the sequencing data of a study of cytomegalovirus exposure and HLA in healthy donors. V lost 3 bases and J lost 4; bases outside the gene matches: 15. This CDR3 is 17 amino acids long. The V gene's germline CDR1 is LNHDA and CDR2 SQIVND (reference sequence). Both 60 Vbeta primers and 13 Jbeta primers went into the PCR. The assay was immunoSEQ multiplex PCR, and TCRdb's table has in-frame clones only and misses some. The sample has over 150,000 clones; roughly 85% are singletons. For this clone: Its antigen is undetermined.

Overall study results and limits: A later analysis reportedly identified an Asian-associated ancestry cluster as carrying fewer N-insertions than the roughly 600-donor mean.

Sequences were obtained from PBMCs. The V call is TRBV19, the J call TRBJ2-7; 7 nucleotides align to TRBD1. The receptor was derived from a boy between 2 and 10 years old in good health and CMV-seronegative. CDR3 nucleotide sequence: TGTGCCAGTAGTATCCGCCCTCAGTGGGCAGGGGGATACGAGCAGTACTTC. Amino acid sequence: CASSIRPQWAGGYEQYF. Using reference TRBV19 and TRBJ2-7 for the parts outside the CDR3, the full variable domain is DGGITQSPKYLFRKEGQNVTLSCEQNLNHDAMYWYRQDPGQGLRLIYYSQIVNDFQKGDIAEGYSVSREKKESFPLTVTSAQKNPTAFYLCASSIRPQWAGGYEQYFGPGTRLTVT.